A selection of T cell receptor beta chains follows, all from one sample in a study of T cells in narcolepsy. Clones were read by immunoSEQ multiplex PCR, and TCRdb kept only the in-frame ones, dropping some. The table lists about 41,000 clones, roughly 88% of them singletons. The material sequenced was CD45RA- memory CD4+ T cells from PBMCs. The receptors were sampled from a human donor with narcolepsy. Both conserved end residues are part of each CDR3. Fields, in order: D gene, clone size, V gene, J gene, CDR3 DNA, CDR3 protein. A D gene is named only where the DNA matches it firmly. Clone size is given for some rows only: seen once, a few or many times, or a class if the clone is expanded.

TRBD2	once	TRBV7-8	TRBJ2-1	TGTGCCAGCAGCTTGGGACTAGCGGCCCCCAATGAGCAGTTCTTC	CASSLGLAAPNEQFF
NA	NA	TRBV9	TRBJ2-3	TGTGCCAGCAGCGAAGAGCAAGGGGTGCGAGCGCAGTATTTT	CASSEEQGVRAQYF
NA	NA	TRBV2	TRBJ1-4	TGTGCCACCACGCAGGGAGGGAATGAAAAACTGTTTTTT	CATTQGGNEKLFF
TRBD2	NA	TRBV4-3	TRBJ2-6	TGCGCCAGCAGCCAAGATCGTTTTGCGGGGGCTGGGGCCAACGTCCTGACTTTC	CASSQDRFAGAGANVLTF
TRBD1	NA	TRBV9	TRBJ2-1	TGTGCCAGCAGCGGCCCGGGACAGGGAGGCAATGAGCAGTTCTTC	CASSGPGQGGNEQFF
TRBD1	NA	TRBV7-2	TRBJ2-7	TGTGCCAGCAGCCAGCAGGGGGCAGGGTGGCGCGAGCAGTACTTC	CASSQQGAGWREQYF
NA	NA	TRBV5-1	TRBJ1-1	TGCGCCAGCAGCCCTGGGGCAGGGGTGAACACTGAAGCTTTCTTT	CASSPGAGVNTEAFF
TRBD2	NA	TRBV27	TRBJ2-5	TGTGCCAGCAGTTTACGGGGGGAGGGAGAGACCCAGTACTTC	CASSLRGEGETQYF
NA	NA	TRBV28	TRBJ2-7	TGTGCCAGCAGTGACACTCCGGTAAAGCACGAGCAGTACTTC	CASSDTPVKHEQYF
NA	NA	TRBV11-3	TRBJ2-1	TGTGCCAGCAGCTTAGATGGGAGCGAGCAGTTCTTC	CASSLDGSEQFF
NA	NA	TRBV7-8	TRBJ2-5	TGTGCCAGCAGCTCAGTTGGGGGTCGGGAGACCCAGTACTTC	CASSSVGGRETQYF
NA	NA	TRBV6-5	TRBJ2-3	TGTGCCAGCAGGCAAGAACAACGCAATACGCAGTATTTT	CASRQEQRNTQYF
NA	NA	TRBV7-3	TRBJ1-2	TGTGCCAGCAGCCCGGGGAGGGCTAACTATGGCTACACCTTC	CASSPGRANYGYTF
NA	NA	TRBV27	TRBJ1-2	TGTGCCAGCAGTTCCTTCACCACGGGATATGGCTACACCTTC	CASSSFTTGYGYTF
NA	NA	TRBV6-1	TRBJ1-1	TGTGCCAGCACCCCTCCGGGGAGGACATACACTGAAGCTTTCTTT	CASTPPGRTYTEAFF
TRBD1	NA	TRBV25-1	TRBJ2-7	TGTGCCAGCACCAGACAGGGACGGAGCGAGCAGTACTTC	CASTRQGRSEQYF
NA	NA	TRBV7-8	TRBJ2-7	TGTGCCAGCAGCTTAGATGCGGGCACGCAGTACTTC	CASSLDAGTQYF
NA	NA	TRBV30	TRBJ1-1	TGTGCCTGGGTGGACAGCTCTAACACTGAAGCTTTCTTT	CAWVDSSNTEAFF
TRBD2	NA	TRBV27	TRBJ2-5	TGTGCCAGCAGTACGACTAGCGGGGGCAGAGAGACCCAGTACTTC	CASSTTSGGRETQYF
NA	NA	TRBV20-1	TRBJ1-4	TGCAGTGCTAGTGGCGGCGAAAAACTGTTTTTT	CSASGGEKLFF
NA	NA	TRBV6-5	TRBJ2-2	TGTGCCAGCAGTGCCATTTCTGCCGGGGAGCTGTTTTTT	CASSAISAGELFF
NA	NA	TRBV6-1	TRBJ2-7	TGTGCCAGCAGTGCAGGGGGGAACTCCTACGAGCAGTACTTC	CASSAGGNSYEQYF
NA	NA	TRBV7-5	TRBJ1-5	TGTGCCAGAAGAAGGGGAGCGTATAGCAATCAGCCCCAGCATTTT	CARRRGAYSNQPQHF
NA	NA	TRBV5-1	TRBJ1-3	TGCGCCAGCAGCCCCGGTATGGCCGCGAGCTCTGGAAACACCATATATTTT	CASSPGMAASSGNTIYF
NA	NA	TRBV10-2	TRBJ1-2	TGCGCCAGCAGTGATTCCTCAGGATACTATGGCTACACCTTC	CASSDSSGYYGYTF
NA	once	TRBV5-6	TRBJ1-1	TGTGCCAGCTCTTGGCAGCAGAACACTGAAGCTTTCTTT	CASSWQQNTEAFF
NA	NA	TRBV5-8	TRBJ1-3	TGTGCCAGCAGCTTTCGGGGGCACTCTGGAAACACCATATATTTT	CASSFRGHSGNTIYF
NA	medium-sized	TRBV5-1	TRBJ2-7	TGCGCCAGCAGCTTTGGGCTAGACTTGGGGAGCGAGCAGTACTTC	CASSFGLDLGSEQYF
NA	NA	TRBV19	TRBJ2-3	TGTGCCAGTAGTACGGGTTTAGCAGATACGCAGTATTTT	CASSTGLADTQYF
NA	NA	TRBV28	TRBJ1-1	TGTGCCAGCAGTTTAGGGACGGGGAACACTGAAGCTTTCTTT	CASSLGTGNTEAFF
TRBD1	NA	TRBV10-3	TRBJ1-1	TGTGCCATCAGTGAGGGACAGGGGGCGCTGATTGAAGCTTTCTTT	CAISEGQGALIEAFF
NA	NA	TRBV7-8	TRBJ1-1	TGTGCCAGCAGCTTAAATTGGCAGGGTAACACTGAAGCTTTCTTT	CASSLNWQGNTEAFF
NA	NA	TRBV7-8	TRBJ1-1	TGTGCCAGCAGCTTACCCTCATCGAAAGAAGCTTTCTTT	CASSLPSSKEAFF
TRBD1	NA	TRBV27	TRBJ1-1	TGTGCCAGCAGTCGTCTGACAGGGAAGGTGAACACTGAAGCTTTCTTT	CASSRLTGKVNTEAFF
NA	NA	TRBV6-5	TRBJ1-2	TGTGCCAGCAGTTACGGGGGGCTCTCCTATGGCTACACCTTC	CASSYGGLSYGYTF
NA	NA	TRBV11-2	TRBJ1-1	TGTGCCAGCAGCCGGGGGCGGGGCTCCACTGAAGCTTTCTTT	CASSRGRGSTEAFF
TRBD2	NA	TRBV19	TRBJ2-3	TGTGCCAGTAGCCAGACTAGCGGGAGCTCTGTAGATACGCAGTATTTT	CASSQTSGSSVDTQYF
TRBD1	few	TRBV6-6	TRBJ2-7	TGTGCCAGCAGTACTCCCCAGGGGGTCGAGCAGTACTTC	CASSTPQGVEQYF
NA	NA	TRBV4-1	TRBJ2-7	TGCGCCAGCAGCCCACGAGGCCCGCGGGTTTCCGAGCAGTACTTC	CASSPRGPRVSEQYF
NA	NA	TRBV15	TRBJ1-5	TGTGCCACCAGCAGTACAGGAGGCCAGCATTTT	CATSSTGGQHF